This T cell receptor beta chain was retrieved from a study of blood T cells in healthy people across ages. In this sample, this clonotype turned up once. Its specificity is not known. Germline loops: CDR1 ENHRY, CDR2 SYGVKD. V was pared by 6 bases and J by 6 bases, with 11 bases between. The CDR3 extends over 12 amino acids. Every participating donor contributed approximately 9.5 milliliters of peripheral blood through a draw. Through a sample-barcoded 5' primer and a J-beta primer mix, a second PCR was run for about 6 to 11 cycles. Using its own MiXCR run on the 5' RACE reads, TCRdb lists one record per CDR3 protein. This sample has over 700,000 distinct CDR3 sequences, with approximately 53% found just once. General study points: Both naive CD4+ cell counts and diversity were greater in long-lived donors than in aged donors.

The rearrangement links TRBV10-3 to TRBJ1-1; D gene ambiguous. What was sequenced was blood. This clonotype was obtained from a man aged 80 or over in good health. The CDR3 loop is CAIRTRTAEAFF. The CDR3 coding sequence is TGTGCCATCAGGACTCGGACGGCTGAAGCTTTCTTT.